Sequencing of this T cell receptor (beta chain) was carried out in a study of cytomegalovirus exposure and HLA in healthy donors. Study conclusions and caveats: Association of a missense DCLRE1C variant with TCR beta V- and J-gene trimming was reported in a later analysis. The study flagged some 180 TCR beta chains as cytomegalovirus-associated. At a 0.05 false discovery rate, a later analysis found some 17,000 TCR beta sequences to be associated with HLA alleles.

Germline-derived CDR1 and CDR2 are SGHNT and YYREEE (reference sequence). CDR3 length equals 14 residues. With 1 base removed from V and 1 base from J, the gap between germline ends came to 9 bases. This clone was found a few times. The target antigen is unknown. Amplification used 60 Vbeta primers and 13 Jbeta primers. Assay: immunoSEQ multiplex PCR; the TCRdb copy retains only in-frame clones and omits some. This repertoire shows about 270,000 clones, approximately 70% found once; its top ten account for approximately 2.3%. V and J are TRBV5-4 and TRBJ2-7; D is perhaps TRBD1 (6 bases). The specimen was PBMCs. This TCR was recovered from a female donor in good health and CMV-seronegative. The CDR3 loop reads CASSLRQGSYEQYF. The DNA for the CDR3 is TGTGCCAGCAGCTTGCGGCAGGGGTCCTACGAGCAGTACTTC.